This TCR beta chain stems from a study of blood T cell repertoires in COVID-19. Measured with immunoSEQ multiplex PCR; TCRdb has only the in-frame clones, and not every one. The profile shows tens of thousands of clones, 80% to 85% of them singletons. V lost 2 bases and J lost 8, with 13 bases in between. The CDR3 runs to 13 residues. The germline gives CDR1 SGHDT, CDR2 YYEEEE. The chain uses TRBV5-6 and TRBJ1-2, with D unresolved. This TCR came from a woman aged 80 or over with active or convalescent COVID-19. Sequenced material: peripheral blood. This CDR3 is CASSLNFPRGYTF. CDR3 in DNA: TGTGCCAGCAGCTTAAACTTCCCGAGGGGCTACACCTTC. The variable domain in full, completed from reference TRBV5-6 and TRBJ1-2, reads DAGVTQSPTHLIKTRGQQVTLRCSPKSGHDTVSWYQQALGQGPQFIFQYYEEEERQRGNFPDRFSGHQFPNYSSELNVNALLLGDSALYLCASSLNFPRGYTFGSGTRLTVV.